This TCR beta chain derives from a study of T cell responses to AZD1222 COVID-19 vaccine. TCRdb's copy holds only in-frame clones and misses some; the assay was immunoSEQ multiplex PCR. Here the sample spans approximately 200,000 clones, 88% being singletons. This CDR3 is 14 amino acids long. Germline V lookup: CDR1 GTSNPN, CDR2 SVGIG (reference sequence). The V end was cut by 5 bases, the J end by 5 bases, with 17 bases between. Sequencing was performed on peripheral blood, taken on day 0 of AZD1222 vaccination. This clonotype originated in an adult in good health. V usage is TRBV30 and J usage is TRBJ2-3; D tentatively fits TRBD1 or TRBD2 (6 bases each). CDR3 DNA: TGTGCCTGGCTTCGAGGAGGGGGGCAAGATACGCAGTATTTT. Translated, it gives CAWLRGGGQDTQYF.